The rows below give T cell receptor beta chains drawn from one sample of a study of blood T cells in healthy people across ages. MiXCR, run by TCRdb on the 5' RACE reads, gives a single entry per CDR3 protein. The table lists 1.5 million to 2 million distinct CDR3 sequences, roughly 28% of them singletons. Sequenced sample: blood. The receptors stem from a woman in her twenties or thirties in good health. CDR3s include the opening cysteine and the closing phenylalanine or tryptophan. A D gene is named only where the DNA matches it firmly. Size is stated for part of the rows, as once, few or many counts, or as a class when the clone is expanded.

D gene	J gene	V gene	clone size	CDR3 protein	CDR3 DNA
NA	TRBJ1-2	TRBV29-1	NA	CSVEEPGGSGYTF	TGCAGCGTTGAAGAGCCCGGGGGGAGTGGCTACACCTTC
TRBD2	TRBJ2-7	TRBV29-1	few	CSVPTSGPNEQYF	TGCAGCGTGCCGACTAGCGGGCCTAATGAGCAGTACTTC
NA	TRBJ2-3	TRBV20-1	few	CSAYFDPDTQYF	TGCAGTGCCTATTTTGACCCAGATACGCAGTATTTT
TRBD1	TRBJ2-7	TRBV29-1	many	CSVEGVGQGRYEQYF	TGCAGCGTTGAAGGGGTCGGACAGGGGCGCTACGAGCAGTACTTC
NA	TRBJ2-2	TRBV29-1	NA	CSVAFMVGQNTGELFF	TGCAGCGTTGCATTTATGGTCGGACAGAACACCGGGGAGCTGTTTTTT
NA	TRBJ2-7	TRBV25-1	few	CASRWDGVEQYF	TGTGCCAGCCGCTGGGACGGGGTCGAGCAGTACTTC
TRBD2	TRBJ2-1	TRBV19	few	CASSIGRTSGVFEQFF	TGTGCCAGTAGTATAGGGAGGACTAGCGGGGTTTTTGAGCAGTTCTTC
NA	TRBJ1-4	TRBV7-2	NA	CASSVRAWEKLFF	TGTGCCAGCAGCGTCCGGGCCTGGGAAAAACTGTTTTTT
NA	TRBJ2-3	TRBV7-9	few	CASTRGADTQYF	TGTGCCAGCACACGCGGGGCAGATACGCAGTATTTT
NA	TRBJ1-5	TRBV28	NA	CASSSGRTGRVDQPQHF	TGTGCCAGCAGTTCAGGGAGGACTGGTCGGGTCGATCAGCCCCAGCATTTT
TRBD2	TRBJ2-1	TRBV19	few	CASSTSRTSGYYNEQFF	TGTGCCAGTAGTACCTCACGGACTAGCGGATATTACAATGAGCAGTTCTTC
NA	TRBJ2-7	TRBV28	NA	CASSLGELGFLYEQYF	TGTGCCAGCAGTTTGGGTGAGCTGGGGTTCTTGTACGAGCAGTACTTC
TRBD2	TRBJ2-7	TRBV29-1	many	CSVRHTGTSGAYEQYF	TGCAGCGTTCGTCATACCGGGACTAGCGGGGCCTACGAGCAGTACTTC
NA	TRBJ1-1	TRBV7-9	NA	CASSLESGNTEAFF	TGTGCCAGCAGCTTAGAATCTGGAAACACTGAAGCTTTCTTT
TRBD2	TRBJ2-1	TRBV7-9	few	CASSSPGAGGDNEQFF	TGTGCCAGCAGCTCCCCCGGGGCGGGAGGGGACAATGAGCAGTTCTTC
NA	TRBJ2-2	TRBV4-1	NA	CASSQQTFNTGELFF	TGCGCCAGCAGCCAGCAGACTTTCAACACCGGGGAGCTGTTTTTT
TRBD1	TRBJ2-1	TRBV19	NA	CTSSIEGAGEQFF	TGTACCAGTAGTATCGAGGGGGCGGGTGAGCAGTTCTTC
NA	TRBJ2-3	TRBV12-3/TRBV12-4	NA	CASSLQVAADTQYF	TGTGCCAGCAGTTTACAGGTAGCAGCAGATACGCAGTATTTT
NA	TRBJ1-5	TRBV7-2	few	CASSPRVSQPQHF	TGTGCCAGCAGCCCCAGGGTTTCTCAGCCCCAGCATTTT
NA	TRBJ1-6	TRBV5-1	NA	CASSLNAIGLDSPLHF	TGCGCCAGCAGCTTGAATGCCATCGGTCTGGATTCACCCCTCCACTTT
TRBD2	TRBJ2-7	TRBV2	many	CASKGLAGGSYEQYF	TGTGCCAGCAAGGGACTAGCGGGGGGTAGCTACGAGCAGTACTTC
NA	TRBJ2-3	TRBV7-3	NA	CANSLGPPGDTQYF	TGTGCCAACAGCTTAGGGCCCCCGGGGGATACGCAGTATTTT
TRBD2	TRBJ2-1	TRBV2	few	CASSEGLASDNEQFF	TGTGCCAGCAGTGAAGGACTAGCTTCGGACAATGAGCAGTTCTTC
NA	TRBJ2-7	TRBV10-3	NA	CAIRGNGEQYF	TGTGCCATCAGGGGGAACGGCGAGCAGTACTTC
TRBD2	TRBJ2-2	TRBV7-8	once	CASSSFSGLAGTGELFF	TGTGCCAGCAGTAGCTTTTCGGGACTAGCGGGGACCGGGGAGCTGTTTTTT
NA	TRBJ1-6	TRBV14	NA	CVSSLAVSPLHF	TGTGTCAGCAGCCTGGCCGTCTCACCCCTCCACTTT
NA	TRBJ1-5	TRBV21-1	once	CAVRGTQPQHF	TGTGCCGTTCGGGGGACTCAGCCCCAGCATTTT
NA	TRBJ1-5	TRBV29-1	few	CSAPNRVHNQPQHF	TGCAGCGCCCCAAATCGGGTACACAATCAGCCCCAGCATTTT
NA	TRBJ1-2	TRBV5-1	NA	CASSVAPSPANHGYTF	TGCGCCAGCAGCGTAGCCCCGTCTCCGGCTAACCATGGCTACACCTTC
NA	TRBJ2-5	TRBV6-1	many	CASSGDQETQYF	TGTGCCAGCAGTGGAGACCAAGAGACCCAGTACTTC
TRBD1	TRBJ2-1	TRBV24-1	NA	CATRSGAGGNEQFF	TGTGCCACCAGGAGTGGGGCAGGGGGCAATGAGCAGTTCTTC
NA	TRBJ2-7	TRBV29-1	few	CSVAVGGEYGQYF	TGCAGCGTTGCAGTAGGTGGGGAATACGGGCAGTACTTC
NA	TRBJ1-4	TRBV7-2	few	CASSGRELEKLFF	TGTGCCAGCAGCGGACGGGAACTTGAAAAACTGTTTTTT
TRBD1	TRBJ1-2	TRBV20-1	NA	CSAREEGTGIYGYTF	TGCAGTGCTAGGGAGGAGGGGACAGGGATCTATGGCTACACCTTC
TRBD2	TRBJ2-3	TRBV7-9	NA	CASDPGLAGDTQYF	TGTGCCAGCGACCCGGGACTAGCGGGAGATACGCAGTATTTT
TRBD2	TRBJ2-3	TRBV20-1	few	CSAKNPLAGGPDTQYF	TGCAGTGCTAAAAACCCACTAGCGGGAGGGCCGGATACGCAGTATTTT
TRBD1	TRBJ2-6	TRBV12-3/TRBV12-4	many	CASSLALGDRVTGANVLTF	TGTGCCAGCAGTTTAGCGCTGGGGGACAGGGTTACCGGGGCCAACGTCCTGACTTTC